These 6 T cell receptor beta chains share one sample of origin, sequenced in a study of OX40 agonist ivuxolimab in advanced cancers. Method: immunoSEQ multiplex PCR; TCRdb's copy keeps in-frame clones and lacks some. The data show about 50,000 clones, with 84% seen just once and 0.95% to 1.5% held by the top ten. Sequenced here: CD4+ or CD8+ T cells sorted from blood, sampled in a trial of the OX40 agonist ivuxolimab. These receptor sequences come from an adult with an advanced solid tumor such as melanoma, head and neck, liver or kidney cancer.

The chain uses TRBV6-1 and TRBJ2-1, with D possibly being TRBD1 or TRBD2 (5 bases each). The V gene's germline CDR1 is MNHNS and CDR2 SASEGT. The CDR3 is 14 amino acids. Deletions cut 0 bases from V and 2 bases from J, with 5 bases between. The CDR3, as DNA: TGTGCCAGCAGTGAAGCGGGGGCCTACAATGAGCAGTTCTTC. Translation gives CASSEAGAYNEQFF.

V and J are TRBV6-6 and TRBJ1-1, with D possibly TRBD1 on 6 matching bases. CDR1 is MNHNY, CDR2 SVGAGI, per germline (reference sequence). CDR3 length: 16 residues. Trimming stripped 0 bases from V and 4 bases from J, with 15 bases between. The CDR3 bases are TGTGCCAGCAGTTACTCGAAAGGGGGGAGGAGCACTGAAGCTTTCTTT. This translates into CASSYSKGGRSTEAFF.

The chain uses TRBV5-4 and TRBJ1-4; no definite D call. Trimming took off 0 bases at V and 7 bases at J, with 13 bases between the two ends. Germline CDR1 reads SGHNT; CDR2 reads YYREEE (reference sequence). CDR3 length: 15 amino acids. CDR3 amino acids: CASSLEPGVGEKLFF. The CDR3, as DNA: TGTGCCAGCAGCTTGGAGCCCGGGGTTGGTGAAAAACTGTTTTTT.

Written as DNA, the CDR3 is TGTCAAGTTATTTATGTAGGTGGCTACACCTTC. Translated: CQVIYVGGYTF. The chain uses TRBV6-5 and TRBJ1-2; D not resolved. The CDR3 has 11 residues. Per germline, CDR1 MNHEY and CDR2 SVGAGI.

The V and J genes are TRBV28 and TRBJ1-5; no reliable D call. Trimming stripped 3 bases from V and 7 bases from J, with 7 bases between. This CDR3 spans 12 amino acids. Germline CDR1 reads MDHEN; CDR2 reads SYDVKM. The CDR3 DNA reads as TGTGCCAGCAGTTTTGACAACCAGCCCCAGCATTTT. Translating gives CASSFDNQPQHF.

There are a few counts of this clone. The V and J genes are TRBV30 and TRBJ1-1; D might be TRBD1 (5 bases). The germline V gene has CDR1 GTSNPN and CDR2 SVGIG (reference sequence). This CDR3 has 11 amino acids. V was pared by 7 bases and J by 3 bases, with 9 bases between. CDR3 loop: CASRVDTEAFF. The CDR3 DNA reads TGTGCCTCCAGGGTGGACACTGAAGCTTTCTTT.